What follows are 8 T cell receptor beta chains derived from one specimen sequenced in a study of siplizumab effects on memory and regulatory T cells. Sequencing used immunoSEQ multiplex PCR; TCRdb keeps in-frame clones, though not all of them. The profile shows about 85,000 clones, around 93% of them singletons. The sequenced material came from CD8+ T cells sorted from blood. The receptors derive from a human donor in good health.

V usage is TRBV10-3 and J usage is TRBJ2-7; 12 nucleotides agree with TRBD2. Per germline, CDR1 ENHRY and CDR2 SYGVKD. The V and J ends lost 10 bases and 3 bases, in that order; junction bases with no gene match: 13. The CDR3 extends over 16 amino acids. Here the CDR3 reads CATGTPGLAGNYEQYF. CDR3 in DNA: TGTGCCACAGGAACCCCGGGACTAGCGGGTAACTACGAGCAGTACTTC.

This sequence joins TRBV27 and TRBJ2-5; 9 bases fit TRBD2. The CDR3 covers 14 residues. In germline, CDR1 is MNHEY, CDR2 SMNVEV (reference sequence). V lost 6 bases, J lost 4 bases, and 6 bases stayed unmatched. The CDR3 region has the DNA TGTGCCAGCAGAATAGCGGGAGACCCAGAGACCCAGTACTTC. Its translation: CASRIAGDPETQYF.

CDR3 residues: CASSPILAAPFWEQYF. The CDR3 DNA reads TGTGCCAGCAGTCCAATACTAGCGGCCCCTTTTTGGGAGCAGTACTTC. The chain combines TRBV27 with TRBJ2-7, with TRBD2 matching over 8 bases. The J segment lost 7 bases and the V segment lost 5 bases, leaving 16 bases of the junction unmatched. This CDR3 spans 16 amino acids. CDR1 is MNHEY and CDR2 is SMNVEV in the germline V gene (reference sequence).

The J gene is TRBJ2-7, the V gene TRBV4-1, with 8 positions matching TRBD2. With V trimmed by 4 bases and J by 1 base, 12 bases remained unmatched. Looked up from germline, CDR1 is MGHRA and CDR2 is YSYEKL. The CDR3 has 17 residues. CDR3 region: CASSPAVEAGVSYEQYF. The CDR3 bases are TGCGCCAGCAGCCCGGCCGTGGAAGCGGGAGTTTCCTACGAGCAGTACTTC.

The V and J genes are TRBV7-6 and TRBJ2-1; 9 bases align to TRBD2. Germline trimming cut 1 base from V and 6 bases from J; bases unmatched to any gene: 16. Per the germline V gene, CDR1 is SGHVS and CDR2 is FNYEAQ. The CDR3 is made up of 19 amino acids. The CDR3 is CASSLVAGVSMSVVNEQFF. The CDR3 nucleotides are TGTGCCAGCAGCTTAGTAGCGGGAGTGTCCATGAGTGTGGTCAATGAGCAGTTCTTC.

This chain joins TRBV11-2 and TRBJ2-7; D unclear. The CDR3 sequence is 15 residues long. Germline lookup yields CDR1 SGHAT and CDR2 FQNNGV. V lost 1 base and J 3 bases, leaving 13 bases between the germline ends. The CDR3 loop reads CASSLGSSLFYEQYF. DNA for the CDR3: TGTGCCAGCAGCTTAGGTTCCAGTTTATTCTACGAGCAGTACTTC.

This sequence joins TRBV2 and TRBJ1-1, with D uncertain. CDR1 is SNHLY and CDR2 is FYNNEI in the germline V gene. Deletions cut 6 bases from V and 6 bases from J, with 17 bases between. The CDR3 length is 14 residues. CDR3 region: CASRRTGPPAEAFF. The CDR3 region has the DNA TGTGCCAGCAGGCGTACCGGGCCCCCCGCTGAAGCTTTCTTT.

The chain recombines TRBV6-5 with TRBJ2-2; no clear D gene. The length of the CDR3 is 14 residues. V was clipped by 2 bases and J by 6 bases, with 10 bases between them. Germline values: CDR1 MNHEY, CDR2 SVGAGI. The CDR3, as DNA: TGTGCCAGCAGTTACGGTCAGAGAGCCGGGGAGCTGTTTTTT. Protein sequence: CASSYGQRAGELFF.